This entry lists 21 T cell receptor beta chains sequenced from one sample in a study of blood T cell repertoires in COVID-19. The assay was immunoSEQ multiplex PCR, and TCRdb's table has in-frame clones only and misses some. The table lists about 240,000 clones, about 80% of them singletons. Sequencing was carried out using peripheral blood. The receptors come from a man aged 25 to 40 who had recovered from COVID-19.

The chain is built from TRBV7-3 and TRBJ2-2; 7 positions match TRBD1. J lost 6 bases, V lost 3 bases, and 1 base had no gene match. This CDR3 is built from 13 residues. From germline, CDR1 is SGHTA and CDR2 FQGTGA. The CDR3 nucleotides read TGTGCCAGCAGCTTGGGACAGTCCGGGGAGCTGTTTTTT. It yields the protein CASSLGQSGELFF.

The chain links TRBV5-1 to TRBJ2-1, with 7 nucleotides matching TRBD1. The CDR3 has 15 residues. Looked up from germline, CDR1 is SGHRS and CDR2 is YFSETQ. V gave up 4 bases and J gave up 1 base; unmatched junction bases: 5. The CDR3 nucleotides read TGCGCCAGCAGCGAGGGGACAGCTTCCTACAATGAGCAGTTCTTC. Its protein product is CASSEGTASYNEQFF.

The chain combines TRBV2 with TRBJ2-2; D unresolved. V shed 7 bases and J shed 2 bases, with 11 bases lying between them. The CDR3 contains 14 residues. Germline CDR1 SNHLY, CDR2 FYNNEI. The CDR3 coding sequence is TGTGCCAGCAAACTGGAGTCAAACACCGGGGAGCTGTTTTTT. Amino acids: CASKLESNTGELFF.

The J gene is TRBJ2-1, the V gene TRBV12-3 or TRBV12-4; D possibly corresponds to TRBD2 (6 bases). The CDR3 contains 13 residues. V was shortened by 4 bases and J by 8 bases, with 12 bases between the two germline ends. CDR3 sequence: CASSSAGGHEQFF. The CDR3 DNA reads as TGTGCCAGCAGTTCGGCCGGGGGACATGAGCAGTTCTTC.

This chain uses TRBV2 with TRBJ1-6; 9 bases line up with TRBD1. Losses at the gene ends were 6 bases for V and 7 bases for J; bases not matched to a gene: 4. The CDR3 has 14 residues. Germline V gene lookup returns CDR1 SNHLY and CDR2 FYNNEI. The CDR3 loop reads CASSPTGGNSPLHF. The CDR3 DNA reads as TGTGCCAGCAGCCCGACAGGGGGGAATTCACCCCTCCACTTT.

The chain uses TRBV6-1 and TRBJ1-5; 9 nucleotides agree with TRBD1. This CDR3 has 18 amino acids. Per germline, CDR1 MNHNS and CDR2 SASEGT. V lost 1 base, J lost 2 bases, and 9 bases stayed unmatched. The CDR3 coding sequence is TGTGCCAGCAGTGAAGAGGGGGGGACAGGGTTTGGCAATCAGCCCCAGCATTTT. Translating it yields CASSEEGGTGFGNQPQHF.

The rearrangement uses TRBV3-1 (or the pseudogene TRBV3-2) and TRBJ1-5; a weak D match, TRBD1 (5 bases). CDR1 and CDR2 from the germline V gene are LGHDT and YNNKEL (reference sequence). V lost 1 base and J 9 bases, leaving 10 bases between the germline ends. The CDR3 runs to 13 residues. CDR3 sequence: CASSQGEGRPQHF. The CDR3 region has the DNA TGTGCCAGCAGCCAAGGGGAGGGGCGGCCCCAGCATTTT.

The rearrangement uses TRBV4-1 and TRBJ1-3; D gene unclear. CDR3 size: 15 residues. CDR1 is MGHRA, CDR2 YSYEKL, per germline. Trimming removed 0 bases from V and 4 bases from J, with 10 bases in between. This CDR3 is CASSQERLSGNTIYF. The CDR3 nucleotides read TGCGCCAGCAGCCAAGAGCGACTGAGCGGAAACACCATATATTTT.

This clone has just a few counts. The rearrangement links TRBV6-6 to TRBJ1-5; D is possibly TRBD1 (6 bases). V lost 2 bases and J lost 7, with 9 bases in between. The germline CDR1 and CDR2 sequences are MNHNY and SVGAGI (reference sequence). The CDR3 runs 13 residues. Written as DNA, the CDR3 is TGTGCCAGCAGTTACGAGGGGGTCCAGCCCCAGCATTTT. Its protein product is CASSYEGVQPQHF.

The genes are TRBV9 and TRBJ1-2, with D maybe TRBD1 (6 bases). CDR1 SGDLS and CDR2 YYNGEE come from the germline V gene. V lost 3 bases and J 6 bases, leaving 12 bases between the germline ends. The CDR3 length is 13 residues. This CDR3 is CASSDPRQDGYTF. CDR3 nucleotide sequence: TGTGCCAGCAGCGATCCTAGACAGGATGGCTACACCTTC.

This chain joins TRBV4-2 and TRBJ2-1, with TRBD2 matching 8 bases. CDR3 length: 15 residues. V lost 0 bases and J lost 8; bases outside the gene matches: 6. Germline CDR1 reads LGHNA; CDR2 reads YNFKEQ. The CDR3 is CASSQDRGGADEQFF. The CDR3 bases are TGTGCCAGCAGCCAAGATCGGGGGGGGGCAGATGAGCAGTTCTTC.

By share, this clone ranks as medium-sized. The CDR3 region is CASSAGQAVETQYF. CDR3 DNA: TGTGCCAGCAGCGCCGGACAGGCCGTAGAGACCCAGTACTTC. The rearrangement uses TRBV7-2 and TRBJ2-5, with 7 positions matching TRBD1. V shed 5 bases and J 4 bases; nucleotides not matched to a gene: 7. Germline CDR1 is SGHTA and CDR2 is FQGNSA. The CDR3 sequence is 14 residues long.

The chain carries TRBV6-5 and TRBJ1-4; TRBD1 matches at 9 bases. Germline values: CDR1 MNHEY, CDR2 SVGAGI. The CDR3 loop spans 14 amino acids. Trimming cost V 6 bases and J 8 bases; bases outside gene matches: 7. CDR3 loop: CASRSGTGSEKLFF. In DNA, the CDR3 is TGTGCCAGCAGATCCGGGACAGGGAGCGAAAAACTGTTTTTT.

The J gene is TRBJ1-1, the V gene TRBV5-8; the D is unclear. Trimming cost V 1 base and J 7 bases, with 5 bases left between them. Germline CDR1 SGHTS, CDR2 YDEGEE. CDR3 length: 11 residues. The CDR3: CASSLFSEAFF. The CDR3 coding sequence is TGTGCCAGCAGCTTGTTCAGTGAAGCTTTCTTT.

This chain links TRBV3-1 (or the pseudogene TRBV3-2) with TRBJ2-3, with D possibly matching TRBD2 (7 bases). Trimming stripped 2 bases from V and 6 bases from J, with 18 bases between. The V gene's germline CDR1 is LGHDT and CDR2 YNNKEL (reference sequence). The CDR3 has 16 amino acids. CDR3 residues: CASSQIGGAGMDTQYF. The CDR3 DNA is TGTGCCAGCAGCCAAATAGGGGGGGCGGGGATGGATACGCAGTATTTT.

On this clone: This same CDR3 is encoded by further DNA sequences in the sample. The chain couples TRBV12-3 or TRBV12-4 to TRBJ1-1, with 7 bases matching TRBD1. J was trimmed by 1 base and V by 6 bases; bases with no gene match: 2. CDR3 length: 13 amino acids. CDR3 amino acids: CASSRTGNTEAFF. In DNA, the CDR3 is TGTGCCAGCAGCCGGACAGGGAACACTGAAGCTTTCTTT.

The chain uses TRBV7-3 and TRBJ2-1, with TRBD2 identical over 10 bases. Germline lookup yields CDR1 SGHTA and CDR2 FQGTGA. Trimming at V came to 5 bases and at J to 5 bases, leaving 6 bases not matched to a gene. This CDR3 is 15 amino acids long. The CDR3 spells CASSRGLARNNEQFF. CDR3 DNA sequence: TGTGCCAGCAGCCGGGGACTAGCGCGCAACAATGAGCAGTTCTTC. Looking up the rest from reference TRBV7-3 and TRBJ2-1 gives the full variable domain: GAGVSQTPSNKVTEKGKYVELRCDPISGHTALYWYRQSLGQGPEFLIYFQGTGAADDSGLPNDRFFAVRPEGSVSTLKIQRTERGDSAVYLCASSRGLARNNEQFFGPGTRLTVL.

The rearrangement uses TRBV12-3 or TRBV12-4 and TRBJ1-2; 7 bases match TRBD1. With 6 bases clipped from V and 3 bases from J, the junction kept 4 bases outside the gene matches. CDR3 length equals 13 residues. The CDR3 loop is CASRLGTDYGYTF. The CDR3 nucleotides read TGTGCCAGCAGACTCGGGACAGACTATGGCTACACCTTC.

The chain couples TRBV6-5 to TRBJ1-2; 9 bases are a match to TRBD1. Trimming took 7 bases from V and 10 from J; bases not matched to a gene: 7. Germline CDR1 and CDR2: MNHEY and SVGAGI. This CDR3 region has 12 residues. CDR3 sequence: CASTTDRGSYTF. CDR3 nucleotides: TGTGCCAGCACCACTGACAGGGGGTCCTACACCTTC.

In its sample, this clone was seen once. J is TRBJ1-1 and V is TRBV19, with D possibly matching TRBD1 (6 bases). CDR1 and CDR2 from the germline V gene are LNHDA and SQIVND (reference sequence). This CDR3 is 15 amino acids long. Trimming shortened V by 3 bases and J by 5 bases, and 16 bases separated the two germline ends. CDR3 loop: CASSIEQGTQTEAFF. The CDR3 DNA reads as TGTGCCAGTAGTATCGAACAGGGTACTCAAACTGAAGCTTTCTTT. Based on the CDR3 plus reference TRBV19 and TRBJ1-1, the full variable domain is DGGITQSPKYLFRKEGQNVTLSCEQNLNHDAMYWYRQDPGQGLRLIYYSQIVNDFQKGDIAEGYSVSREKKESFPLTVTSAQKNPTAFYLCASSIEQGTQTEAFFGQGTRLTVV.

V usage is TRBV19 and J usage is TRBJ1-5; no reliable D call. The ends were cut back, 7 bases at V and 5 bases at J, with 15 bases in the middle. CDR1 is LNHDA and CDR2 is SQIVND in the germline V gene (reference sequence). CDR3 length: 14 residues. CDR3 coding DNA: TGTGCCAGTAATCTTGCAAACAATTATCAGCCCCAGCATTTT. This codes for CASNLANNYQPQHF.